The source of this TCR beta chain is a study of blood T cell repertoires in COVID-19. V was pared by 6 bases and J by 6 bases, with 6 bases of the junction left unmatched. The CDR3 is 13 amino acids. Germline CDR1 reads MDHEN; CDR2 reads SYDVKM. Original processing methods: Estimation of nucleated cell counts was performed using reference gene primer amplification. Assay: immunoSEQ multiplex PCR; the TCRdb copy retains only in-frame clones and omits some. V and J calls plus clone size are reproduced from that table; the DNA served to infer D and trimming. Found here are about 87,000 clones, 70% to 90% of them singletons; the top ten hold 6% to 9.5%.

This sequence was found in a human donor with acute or convalescent COVID-19. The donor label of this sample is uncertain. Sequencing was performed on peripheral blood. This sequence joins TRBV28 and TRBJ1-2, with 8 bases that match TRBD1. CDR3 amino acids: CASRNRGTDGYTF. The CDR3 DNA is TGTGCCAGCAGGAACAGGGGGACGGATGGCTACACCTTC.